This T cell receptor (beta chain) was observed in a study of cytomegalovirus exposure and HLA in healthy donors. General study results and limits: The study labeled fewer than 200 TCR beta chains cytomegalovirus-associated. Within an earlier analysis, most TCR beta V segments proved productive either about 87% or about 30% of the time. In a later analysis, TCR beta V- and J-gene trimming showed a link to a missense DCLRE1C variant.

Primers: 60 Vbeta forward and 13 Jbeta reverse. Repertoires were generated with immunoSEQ multiplex PCR, while TCRdb's copy carries only in-frame clones and drops some. Among some 140,000 clones listed, more than 75% were seen once. This clone was detected a few times. Its antigen is still unknown. At one end, the junction sequence differs from germline, possibly due to a read error. This receptor was obtained from a female donor in good health and CMV-seronegative. Sequenced material: PBMCs.

The CDR3 sequence: CSSSLGTAQAFF. The CDR3 nucleotides are TGTTCCAGCAGCTTGGGGACAGCTCAAGCTTTCTTT. The gene calls are TRBV7-9 and TRBJ1-1; 7 bases map to TRBD1. The CDR3 totals 12 residues. The germline gives CDR1 SEHNR, CDR2 FQNEAQ (reference sequence).